This T cell receptor beta chain was observed in a study of control samples from healthy donors and cancer patients. TCRdb's copy holds only in-frame clones and misses some; the assay was immunoSEQ multiplex PCR. This sample has 130,000 or so clones; roughly 92% occur once, and the top ten carry roughly 6%. This CDR3 comprises 13 residues. J was trimmed by 3 bases and V by 6 bases; bases with no gene match: 5. Germline values: CDR1 SQVTM, CDR2 ANQGSEA. V gene TRBV29-1 combines with J gene TRBJ1-2, with 9 bases aligning to TRBD1. Material for sequencing was blood. The sequence was obtained from a man between 18 and 35 years old in good health. The CDR3 sequence: CSVWTGEDYGYTF. The CDR3 region has the DNA TGCAGCGTCTGGACAGGGGAGGACTATGGCTACACCTTC.